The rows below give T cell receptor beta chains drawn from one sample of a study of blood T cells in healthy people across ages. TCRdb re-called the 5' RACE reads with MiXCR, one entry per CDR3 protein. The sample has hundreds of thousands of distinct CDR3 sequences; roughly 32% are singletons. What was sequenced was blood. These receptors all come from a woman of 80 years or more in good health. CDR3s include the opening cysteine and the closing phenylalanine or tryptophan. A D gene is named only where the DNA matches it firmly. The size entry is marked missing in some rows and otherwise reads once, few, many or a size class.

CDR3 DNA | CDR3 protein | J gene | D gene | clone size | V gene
TGTGCCAGCAGTACGGGGACAGGGAGCACAGATACGCAGTATTTT | CASSTGTGSTDTQYF | TRBJ2-3 | TRBD1 | many | TRBV6-2/TRBV6-3
TGTGCCAGCAGCGTTACCAGGGGGTCCTACGAGACCCAGTACTTC | CASSVTRGSYETQYF | TRBJ2-5 | TRBD1 | many | TRBV7-9
TGCGCCAGCAGCCAAGAGAAAAACTTAGGGGTTGGCTACACCTTC | CASSQEKNLGVGYTF | TRBJ1-2 | - | few | TRBV4-1
TGTGCCAGCACCTTATTAAAGGCGCGGGATTCACCCCTCCACTTT | CASTLLKARDSPLHF | TRBJ1-6 | - | - | TRBV28
TGTGCCAGCAGCATGGCAGGGGGTGGACTCTGGGAGCAGTTCTTC | CASSMAGGGLWEQFF | TRBJ2-1 | TRBD1 | many | TRBV7-2
TGTGCCAGCAGCTTGGGACACTCCTACAATGAGCAGTTCTTC | CASSLGHSYNEQFF | TRBJ2-1 | - | - | TRBV7-9
TGTGCCAGCAGCCACCCCGACCTGGGGGCTTACAATGAGCAGTTCTTC | CASSHPDLGAYNEQFF | TRBJ2-1 | - | - | TRBV14
TGCGCCAGCAGTGGACTGGCAGAGACCCAGTACTTC | CASSGLAETQYF | TRBJ2-5 | - | - | TRBV10-2
TGCAGCGTTGAAGTCGGCCAGGGGGTCGGCTACACCTTC | CSVEVGQGVGYTF | TRBJ1-2 | TRBD1 | many | TRBV29-1
TGTGCCAGCAGCCTTACCGGGCATTACTCCACAGATACGCAGTATTTT | CASSLTGHYSTDTQYF | TRBJ2-3 | - | many | TRBV3-1
TGTGCCAGCAGCGTTACTAGCGGGGGTAACTCTGGGGCCAACGTCCTGACTTTC | CASSVTSGGNSGANVLTF | TRBJ2-6 | TRBD2 | many | TRBV9
TGCGCCAGCAGCTTGTACGCGAACAATGAGCAGTTCTTC | CASSLYANNEQFF | TRBJ2-1 | - | - | TRBV5-1
TGTGCTAGCAGCCCCTTACCGAGGCGTGAAGCTTTCTTT | CASSPLPRREAFF | TRBJ1-1 | - | many | TRBV7-7
TGTGCCAGCAGTCGCAATAGCGGTCCTCTGGAGACCCAGTACTTC | CASSRNSGPLETQYF | TRBJ2-5 | - | many | TRBV11-2
TGTGCCAGCAGCGACCGGGACACTCGGAACACTGAAGCTTTCTTT | CASSDRDTRNTEAFF | TRBJ1-1 | - | - | TRBV9
TGTGCCAGCTCACTCCGTGTGGGAGGCTATGGCTACACCTTC | CASSLRVGGYGYTF | TRBJ1-2 | - | many | TRBV18
TGTGCCAGCAGTGAACGTAGGGAGCAGTTCTTC | CASSERREQFF | TRBJ2-1 | - | many | TRBV6-6
TGTGCCAGCGCTAGGGACTCCCAGGCGGAGACCCAGTACTTC | CASARDSQAETQYF | TRBJ2-5 | - | - | TRBV3-1
TGTGCCTGGAGCTTGGGACAGGGGGGAGAGACCCAGTACTTC | CAWSLGQGGETQYF | TRBJ2-5 | TRBD1 | many | TRBV30
TGTGCCAGCAGCTCGGAGAGGGGGTCTTACTACGAGCAGTACTTC | CASSSERGSYYEQYF | TRBJ2-7 | - | many | TRBV5-5
TGCAGTGCTAGTCCCCCCCGGGGAGACAGGGGTTCTGGCGAGCAGTACTTC | CSASPPRGDRGSGEQYF | TRBJ2-7 | TRBD1 | many | TRBV20-1
TGTGCCAGCAGTTACTCGTGGTTTAGCTCCTACAATGAGCAGTTCTTC | CASSYSWFSSYNEQFF | TRBJ2-1 | - | many | TRBV6-5
TGTGCCAGCAGCCCGGCGGGACAGGTCTATGGCTACACCTTC | CASSPAGQVYGYTF | TRBJ1-2 | TRBD1 | many | TRBV5-6
TGTGCCAGCAGCGTACCCCTCTTCGGGGGCCAAGAGACCCAGTACTTC | CASSVPLFGGQETQYF | TRBJ2-5 | - | many | TRBV9
TGCGCCAGCAGCGAACCGCAGGACAATGAGCAGTTCTTC | CASSEPQDNEQFF | TRBJ2-1 | - | many | TRBV5-1
TGTGCCAGCAGTTTACGGACAGGGGGCAGGTCCGGGGAGCTGTTTTTT | CASSLRTGGRSGELFF | TRBJ2-2 | TRBD1 | few | TRBV12-3/TRBV12-4
TGTGCCGGACGGAATGGCGCAGGGGGCTGGAACACTGAAGCTTTCTTT | CAGRNGAGGWNTEAFF | TRBJ1-1 | TRBD1 | - | TRBV30
TGCGCCAGCAGCACTGTAGGACGGTCCACAGATACGCAGTATTTT | CASSTVGRSTDTQYF | TRBJ2-3 | - | many | TRBV5-1
TGTGCCAGCAGCCCCCGGGGGCGATCGGATGAGCAGTTCTTC | CASSPRGRSDEQFF | TRBJ2-1 | - | many | TRBV7-9
TGTGCCAGCAGGCAAACCAGCTCTGGGGCCAACGCCCTGACTTTC | CASRQTSSGANALTF | TRBJ2-6 | - | - | TRBV7-6
TGTGCCAGCAGTTTGCCGGTCTTGGGGGAGACCCAGTACTTC | CASSLPVLGETQYF | TRBJ2-5 | - | - | TRBV28
TGCGCCAGCAGCTTGGACGGGGCCCAAGAGACCCAGTACTTC | CASSLDGAQETQYF | TRBJ2-5 | - | many | TRBV5-1
TGTGCTAGCAGCCAAGGGGGAAGGGTGTCATCCTACGAGCAGTACTTC | CASSQGGRVSSYEQYF | TRBJ2-7 | - | - | TRBV4-2
TGTGCCAGCAGCTCTCTGCTACGTTACCAAGAGACCCAGTACTTC | CASSSLLRYQETQYF | TRBJ2-5 | - | many | TRBV21-1
TGTCTTGTCAGGGATAAACCCACTGAAGCTTTCTTT | CLVRDKPTEAFF | TRBJ1-1 | - | few | TRBV30
TGTGCCAGCAGTGGGACAGGGCGCGAGCAGTACTTC | CASSGTGREQYF | TRBJ2-7 | TRBD1 | - | TRBV28
TGCAGCGCTCTGAGGGGGATTGCGGGAGAGACCCAGTACTTC | CSALRGIAGETQYF | TRBJ2-5 | - | many | TRBV29-1
TGCAGCGTCCGCGACTTCGATGGTGAAAAACTGTTTTTT | CSVRDFDGEKLFF | TRBJ1-4 | - | - | TRBV29-1